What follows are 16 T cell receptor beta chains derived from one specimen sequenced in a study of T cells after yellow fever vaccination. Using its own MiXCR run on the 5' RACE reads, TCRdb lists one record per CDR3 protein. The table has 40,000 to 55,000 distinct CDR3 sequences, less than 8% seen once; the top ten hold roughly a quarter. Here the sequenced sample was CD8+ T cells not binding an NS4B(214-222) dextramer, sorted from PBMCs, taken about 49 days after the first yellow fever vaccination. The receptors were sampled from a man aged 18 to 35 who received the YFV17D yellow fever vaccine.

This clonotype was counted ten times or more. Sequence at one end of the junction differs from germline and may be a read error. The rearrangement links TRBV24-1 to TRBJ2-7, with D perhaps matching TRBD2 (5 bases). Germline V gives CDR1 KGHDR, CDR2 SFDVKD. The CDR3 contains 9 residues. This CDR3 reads CATSDFGNF. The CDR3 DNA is TGTGCCACCAGTGATTTCGGGAACTTC.

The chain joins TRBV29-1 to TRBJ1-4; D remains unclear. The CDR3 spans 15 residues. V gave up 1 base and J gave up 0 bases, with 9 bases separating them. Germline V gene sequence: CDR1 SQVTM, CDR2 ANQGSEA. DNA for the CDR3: TGCAGCGTTGAAGCGGAGGAGACAACTAATGAAAAACTGTTTTTT. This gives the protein CSVEAEETTNEKLFF.

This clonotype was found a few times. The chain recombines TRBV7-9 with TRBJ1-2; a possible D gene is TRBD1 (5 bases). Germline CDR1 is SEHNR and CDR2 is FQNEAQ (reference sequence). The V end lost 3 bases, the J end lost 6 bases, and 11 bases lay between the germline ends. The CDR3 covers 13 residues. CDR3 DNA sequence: TGTGCCAGCAGCTTGGGAGGGACCCATGGCTACACCTTC. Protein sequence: CASSLGGTHGYTF.

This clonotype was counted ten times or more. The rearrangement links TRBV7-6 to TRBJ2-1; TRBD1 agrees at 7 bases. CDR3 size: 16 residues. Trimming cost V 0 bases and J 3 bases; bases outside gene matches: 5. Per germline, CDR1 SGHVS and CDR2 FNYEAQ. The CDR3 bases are TGTGCCAGCAGCTTAGCAGGGGACAGTTTCTACAATGAGCAGTTCTTC. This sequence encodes CASSLAGDSFYNEQFF.

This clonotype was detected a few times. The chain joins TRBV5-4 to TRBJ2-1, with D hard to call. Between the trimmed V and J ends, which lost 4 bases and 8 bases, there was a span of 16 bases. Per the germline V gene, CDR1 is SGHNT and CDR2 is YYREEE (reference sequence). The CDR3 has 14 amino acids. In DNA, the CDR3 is TGTGCCAGCAGCCCGGAAGCTCAAGTTCATGAGCAGTTCTTC. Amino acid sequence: CASSPEAQVHEQFF.

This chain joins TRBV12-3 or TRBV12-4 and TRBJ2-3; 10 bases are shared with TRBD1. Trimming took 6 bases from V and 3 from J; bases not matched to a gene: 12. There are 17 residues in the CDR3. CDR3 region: CASRATGTGVETDTQYF. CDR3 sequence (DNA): TGTGCCAGCAGGGCAACCGGGACAGGGGTCGAAACAGATACGCAGTATTTT.

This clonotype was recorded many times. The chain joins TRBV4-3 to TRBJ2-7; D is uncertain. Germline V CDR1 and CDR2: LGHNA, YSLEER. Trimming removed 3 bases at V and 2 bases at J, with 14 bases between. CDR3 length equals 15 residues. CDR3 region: CASSHLPDPTYEQYF. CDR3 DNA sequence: TGCGCCAGCAGCCATCTACCTGACCCAACCTACGAGCAGTACTTC.

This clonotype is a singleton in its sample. The DNA for the CDR3 is TGCAGTGCTAGAGATCTGGGAGGGAACTATGGCTACACCTTC. Amino acid sequence: CSARDLGGNYGYTF. This chain uses TRBV20-1 with TRBJ1-2, with D uncertain. The germline V and J ends were trimmed by 0 bases and 2 bases, with 10 bases remaining between them. CDR3 size: 14 residues. In germline, CDR1 is DFQATT, CDR2 SNEGSKA (reference sequence).

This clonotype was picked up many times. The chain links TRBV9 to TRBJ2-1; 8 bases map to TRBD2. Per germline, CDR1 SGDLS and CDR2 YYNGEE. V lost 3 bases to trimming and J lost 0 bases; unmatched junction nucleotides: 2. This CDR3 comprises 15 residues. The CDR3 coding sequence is TGTGCCAGCAGCGACGGGGGGGTCTCCTACAATGAGCAGTTCTTC. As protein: CASSDGGVSYNEQFF.

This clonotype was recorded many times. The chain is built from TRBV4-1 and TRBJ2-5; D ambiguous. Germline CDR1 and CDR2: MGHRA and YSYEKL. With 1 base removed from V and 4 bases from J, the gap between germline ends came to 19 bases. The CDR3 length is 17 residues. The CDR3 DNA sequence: TGCGCCAGCAGCCAAGGTTCGGGTGGGTTTGCGATAGAGACCCAGTACTTC. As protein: CASSQGSGGFAIETQYF.

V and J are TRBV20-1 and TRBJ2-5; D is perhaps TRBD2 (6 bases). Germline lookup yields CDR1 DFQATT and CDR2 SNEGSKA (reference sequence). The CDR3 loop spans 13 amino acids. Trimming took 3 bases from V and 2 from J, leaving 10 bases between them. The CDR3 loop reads CSAREGRQETQYF. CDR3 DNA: TGCAGTGCTAGGGAGGGTCGGCAAGAGACCCAGTACTTC.

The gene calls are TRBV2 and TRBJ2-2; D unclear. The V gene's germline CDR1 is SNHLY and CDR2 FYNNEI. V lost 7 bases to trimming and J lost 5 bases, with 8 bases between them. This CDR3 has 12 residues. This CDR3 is CASTKRTGELFF. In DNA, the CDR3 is TGTGCCAGCACCAAACGGACCGGGGAGCTGTTTTTT. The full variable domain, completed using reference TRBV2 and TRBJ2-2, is EPEVTQTPSHQVTQMGQEVILRCVPISNHLYFYWYRQILGQKVEFLVSFYNNEISEKSEIFDDQFSVERPDGSNFTLKIRSTKLEDSAMYFCASTKRTGELFFGEGSRLTVL.

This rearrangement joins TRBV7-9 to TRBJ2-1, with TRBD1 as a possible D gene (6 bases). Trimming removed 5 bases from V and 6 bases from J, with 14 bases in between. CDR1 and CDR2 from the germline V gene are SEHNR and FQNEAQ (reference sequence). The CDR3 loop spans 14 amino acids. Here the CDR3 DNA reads TGTGCCAGCAGCCCCTGGGGCAGGGGCAATGAGCAGTTCTTC. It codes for CASSPWGRGNEQFF.

The CDR3 DNA sequence: TGTGCCAGCAGTTTGGGGGAACTAGCGGGGGGGCCAGTAGATACGCAGTATTTT. It yields the protein CASSLGELAGGPVDTQYF. The chain combines TRBV28 with TRBJ2-3; 13 nucleotides line up with TRBD2. Germline V gives CDR1 MDHEN, CDR2 SYDVKM. With 3 bases clipped from V and 5 bases from J, the junction kept 11 bases outside the gene matches. The CDR3 is 18 residues long.

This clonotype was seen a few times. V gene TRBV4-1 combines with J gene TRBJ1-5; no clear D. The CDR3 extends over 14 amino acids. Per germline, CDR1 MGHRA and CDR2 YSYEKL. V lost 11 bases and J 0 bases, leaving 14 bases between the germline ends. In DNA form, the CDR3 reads TGCGCCCCCGCCGCAGCTTCTAGCAATCAGCCCCAGCATTTT. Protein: CAPAAASSNQPQHF.

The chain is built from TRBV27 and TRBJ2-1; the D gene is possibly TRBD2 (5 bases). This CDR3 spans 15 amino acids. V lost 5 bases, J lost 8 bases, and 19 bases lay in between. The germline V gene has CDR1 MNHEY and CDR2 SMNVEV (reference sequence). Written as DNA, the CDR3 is TGTGCCAGCAGTCCGGCGGCCTATCTGAGGGATGAGCAGTTCTTC. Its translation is CASSPAAYLRDEQFF.